The 22 T cell receptor beta chains presented below share a single source sample, sequenced in a study of shared clonotypes between healthy human individuals. The data were produced by immunoSEQ multiplex PCR, yet TCRdb's version contains in-frame clones alone and is incomplete. The sample includes millions of clones, approximately 92% of them seen just once. Sequencing was performed on naive CD4+ T cells sorted from blood. Described subset: CD45RA+ positively selected. These receptors came from a man aged 18 to 30 in good health.

This clone came up once. This rearrangement joins TRBV6-5 to TRBJ2-7, with D possibly TRBD1 on 6 matching bases. CDR1 and CDR2 (germline): MNHEY, SVGAGI. The CDR3 is 16 residues long. The germline V and J ends were trimmed by 3 bases and 0 bases, with 15 bases remaining between them. This chain's CDR3 is CASSYTRGKLSYEQYF. The CDR3 nucleotides read TGTGCCAGCAGTTATACCAGGGGAAAACTCTCCTACGAGCAGTACTTC.

This chain joins TRBV15 and TRBJ1-5; no clear D gene. The CDR3 is made up of 18 amino acids. Per germline, CDR1 LNHNV and CDR2 YYDKDF (reference sequence). Trimming left V 4 bases short and J 4 bases short, with 23 bases between. The CDR3 nucleotides read TGTGCCACCAGCACCTCTAGCGGGGAGGGTCATCGGAATCAGCCCCAGCATTTT. Translation: CATSTSSGEGHRNQPQHF.

This sequence joins TRBV29-1 and TRBJ2-7, with no clear D. Germline values: CDR1 SQVTM, CDR2 ANQGSEA. The CDR3 has 11 residues. The V gene lost 5 bases and the J gene lost 0 bases, with 5 bases spanning the gap. Here the CDR3 reads CSVSISYEQYF. In DNA form, the CDR3 reads TGCAGCGTTTCCATCTCCTACGAGCAGTACTTC.

Note on this clone: This sample also contains other DNA sequences that code for the same CDR3. The V gene is TRBV28, the J gene TRBJ1-4; D is uncertain. The V end lost 3 bases, the J end lost 8 bases, and 4 bases lay between the germline ends. Germline V lookup: CDR1 MDHEN, CDR2 SYDVKM. CDR3 length equals 11 residues. As DNA, the CDR3 is TGTGCCAGCAGTTTTCGGGAAAAACTGTTTTTT. Encoded protein: CASSFREKLFF.

The V and J genes are TRBV9 and TRBJ1-2; perhaps TRBD1 as D (5 bases). Trimming shortened V by 0 bases and J by 5 bases, and 14 bases separated the two germline ends. Germline V gene lookup returns CDR1 SGDLS and CDR2 YYNGEE. The CDR3 is made up of 15 amino acids. The CDR3 reads CASSVEAGMVYGYTF. For the CDR3, the DNA is TGTGCCAGCAGCGTAGAAGCAGGGATGGTTTATGGCTACACCTTC.

This chain connects TRBV10-3 to TRBJ2-1, with a possible D match to TRBD1 (6 bases). V was cut by 9 bases and J by 8 bases, with 11 bases left in between. Germline V gene data show CDR1 as ENHRY and CDR2 as SYGVKD. This CDR3 comprises 11 residues. CDR3 DNA: TGTGCCATAGCCAGGGGCGATGAGCAGTTCTTC. As protein: CAIARGDEQFF.

V is TRBV30 and J is TRBJ2-1, with D possibly being TRBD2 (6 bases). Trimming took off 2 bases at V and 6 bases at J, with 14 bases between the two ends. CDR1 is GTSNPN, CDR2 SVGIG, per germline (reference sequence). The CDR3 length is 14 residues. CDR3 DNA sequence: TGTGCCTGGAGTACCACCATTAGCGGCAATGAGCAGTTCTTC. Protein sequence: CAWSTTISGNEQFF.

The V call is TRBV18, the J call TRBJ1-2; TRBD1 is a possible D gene (5 bases). Trimming left V 2 bases short and J 2 bases short, with 12 bases between. The CDR3 contains 15 residues. Germline V gene sequence: CDR1 KGHSH, CDR2 LQKENI. This chain's CDR3 is CASSPAGTSNYGYTF. The CDR3 bases are TGTGCCAGCTCACCAGCCGGGACCTCAAACTATGGCTACACCTTC.

The V call is TRBV10-3, the J call TRBJ1-4, with unresolved D. V lost 6 bases and J lost 8, with 13 bases in between. The CDR3 is 13 residues long. From germline, CDR1 is ENHRY and CDR2 SYGVKD. This CDR3 reads CAIRPAPTEKLFF. CDR3 DNA: TGTGCCATCAGGCCTGCTCCGACGGAAAAACTGTTTTTT.

The chain uses TRBV25-1 and TRBJ2-3, with 8 nucleotides matching TRBD2. Germline V CDR1 and CDR2: MGHDK, SYGVNS. The CDR3 sequence is 14 residues long. The junction had 2 bases not matched to a gene; V was cut back by 1 base and J by 5 bases. The CDR3 loop reads CASSEWAGGDTQYF. The CDR3 DNA reads as TGTGCCAGCAGTGAATGGGCGGGGGGAGATACGCAGTATTTT.

The chain has TRBV29-1 and TRBJ2-1; 13 bases fit TRBD2. Germline V CDR1 and CDR2: SQVTM, ANQGSEA. The junction had 13 bases not matched to a gene; V was cut back by 7 bases and J by 7 bases. The CDR3 sequence is 16 residues long. CDR3 sequence reads: CSASGTSGTQGNEQFF. The CDR3 nucleotides are TGCAGCGCTTCCGGGACTAGCGGGACCCAAGGGAATGAGCAGTTCTTC.

The chain employs TRBV5-1 and TRBJ2-1, with 8 bases aligning to TRBD2. With 2 bases clipped from V and 6 bases from J, the junction kept 4 bases outside the gene matches. CDR3 length: 14 amino acids. Looked up from germline, CDR1 is SGHRS and CDR2 is YFSETQ. CDR3 sequence: CASSFVAGSNEQFF. The CDR3 DNA reads as TGCGCCAGCAGCTTCGTAGCGGGAAGCAATGAGCAGTTCTTC.

This chain joins TRBV10-3 and TRBJ2-7; 9 positions agree with TRBD2. Germline V gives CDR1 ENHRY, CDR2 SYGVKD. Losses at the gene ends were 5 bases for V and 3 bases for J; bases not matched to a gene: 5. The CDR3 runs 14 residues. CDR3 sequence reads: CAISPGTSLYEQYF. The CDR3 coding sequence is TGTGCCATCAGTCCCGGGACTAGCCTCTACGAGCAGTACTTC.

This chain links TRBV11-2 with TRBJ2-7; no clear D gene. This CDR3 has 14 residues. The V gene lost 0 bases and the J gene lost 4 bases, with 10 bases spanning the gap. Germline V gene data show CDR1 as SGHAT and CDR2 as FQNNGV. The CDR3 DNA sequence: TGTGCCAGCAGCTTAGACTATAGCCGGTACGAGCAGTACTTC. It is translated as CASSLDYSRYEQYF.

On this clone itself: Other DNA sequences of this sample code for an identical CDR3. The CDR3 sequence: CASSYSGGTDTQYF. CDR3 nucleotides: TGTGCCAGCAGTTACTCAGGGGGGACAGATACGCAGTATTTT. V is TRBV6-5 and J is TRBJ2-3; D could derive from TRBD1 or TRBD2 (6 bases each). V was shortened by 0 bases and J by 3 bases, with 7 bases between the two germline ends. The CDR3 loop spans 14 amino acids. Looked up from germline, CDR1 is MNHEY and CDR2 is SVGAGI.

The CDR3 DNA reads as TGTGCCAGCAGCTTGCCCGGGGGCGGAAACTATGGCTACACCTTC. This encodes CASSLPGGGNYGYTF. The gene calls are TRBV5-6 and TRBJ1-2; D is possibly TRBD1 (6 bases). In germline, CDR1 is SGHDT, CDR2 YYEEEE. The V gene lost 1 base and the J gene lost 2 bases, with 12 bases spanning the gap. The CDR3 runs to 15 residues.

V usage is TRBV4-1 and J usage is TRBJ2-3, with TRBD2 matching 7 bases. The CDR3 covers 17 residues. Trimming removed 0 bases from V and 4 bases from J; junction bases left unmatched: 10. Germline CDR1 reads MGHRA; CDR2 reads YSYEKL. The CDR3 DNA is TGCGCCAGCAGCCAAGATAGAGGCGGGAGTGTGGCAGATACGCAGTATTTT. Translation gives CASSQDRGGSVADTQYF.

V and J are TRBV28 and TRBJ2-3, with a tentative D call TRBD1 (5 bases). This CDR3 has 17 amino acids. Germline V gives CDR1 MDHEN, CDR2 SYDVKM. Trimming pared 10 bases from V and 2 bases from J, leaving 25 bases between. In nucleotides, the CDR3 is TGTGCCATATTAGGGGCAGGGCAGAGTATAACCACAGATACGCAGTATTTT. Translating it yields CAILGAGQSITTDTQYF.

The chain links TRBV6-1 to TRBJ1-2; no firm D call. Trimming cost V 0 bases and J 3 bases, with 11 bases left between them. Germline CDR1 reads MNHNS; CDR2 reads SASEGT. The CDR3 spans 15 residues. This chain's CDR3 is CASSEAYRTDYGYTF. The CDR3 bases are TGTGCCAGCAGTGAAGCGTACAGAACCGACTATGGCTACACCTTC.

The rearrangement links TRBV11-2 to TRBJ2-2, with 10 positions matching TRBD2. Germline CDR1 SGHAT, CDR2 FQNNGV. There are 15 residues in the CDR3. V lost 5 bases and J lost 7; bases outside the gene matches: 7. The CDR3 is CASSEREGSNGELFF. The CDR3 nucleotides read TGTGCCAGCAGCGAGCGGGAGGGAAGTAACGGGGAGCTGTTTTTT.

For this clone: Other DNA sequences within the sample encode an identical CDR3. The CDR3 sequence: CASSLTGSYGYTF. The CDR3 DNA follows: TGTGCCAGCAGTTTAACGGGAAGCTATGGCTACACCTTC. J is TRBJ1-2 and V is TRBV28; D uncertain. Germline V lookup: CDR1 MDHEN, CDR2 SYDVKM. CDR3 length equals 13 residues. The V and J ends lost 2 bases and 4 bases respectively, with 8 bases between them.

The rearrangement joins TRBV5-1 to TRBJ1-1; D is perhaps TRBD1 (6 bases). The CDR3 runs 19 residues. With 0 bases removed from V and 1 base from J, the gap between germline ends came to 22 bases. The germline gives CDR1 SGHRS, CDR2 YFSETQ. Written as DNA, the CDR3 is TGCGCCAGCAGCTTGGCCCGCAACCTACAGGGCCGGGCGAACACTGAAGCTTTCTTT. Translated, it gives CASSLARNLQGRANTEAFF.